The 11 T cell receptor beta chains in this list originate from one sample, sequenced in a study of cytomegalovirus exposure and HLA in healthy donors. PCR involved 60 Vbeta and 13 Jbeta primers. The protocol was immunoSEQ multiplex PCR, while the TCRdb copy is restricted to in-frame clones and leaves out a portion. Of about 82,000 clones listed, over 75% are singletons. The sequenced sample consisted of PBMCs. These receptors came from a man aged 45-65 years in good health and CMV-seronegative.

The chain combines TRBV5-1 with TRBJ1-4; D ambiguous. This CDR3 is built from 14 residues. Germline V gene sequence: CDR1 SGHRS, CDR2 YFSETQ. V shed 4 bases and J shed 2 bases, with 9 bases lying between them. The CDR3 loop reads CASSPRSTNEKLFF. DNA for the CDR3: TGCGCCAGCAGCCCCAGGTCCACTAATGAAAAACTGTTTTTT.

CDR3 sequence: CASSGNRLINEKLFF. CDR3 coding DNA: TGTGCCAGTAGTGGCAACAGGCTAATTAATGAAAAACTGTTTTTT. V and J are TRBV19 and TRBJ1-4; D is possibly TRBD1 (5 bases). The CDR3 totals 15 residues. Germline values: CDR1 LNHDA, CDR2 SQIVND (reference sequence). V was cut by 5 bases and J by 4 bases, with 14 bases left in between.

This rearrangement joins TRBV7-2 to TRBJ2-3; no clear D. V shed 0 bases and J shed 2 bases, with 9 bases lying between them. The CDR3 consists of 15 residues. Germline CDR1 reads SGHTA; CDR2 reads FQGNSA. Written as DNA, the CDR3 is TGTGCCAGCAGCTTAGCGCGTGCCAACACAGATACGCAGTATTTT. Amino acid sequence: CASSLARANTDTQYF.

CDR3 sequence: CAWSRMDSRAYGYTF. The CDR3 DNA follows: TGTGCCTGGAGCCGAATGGACAGCCGCGCGTATGGCTACACCTTC. The chain uses TRBV30 and TRBJ1-2; perhaps TRBD1 as D (6 bases). The CDR3 has 15 residues. Trimming took off 3 bases at V and 5 bases at J, with 19 bases between the two ends. Looked up from germline, CDR1 is GTSNPN and CDR2 is SVGIG (reference sequence).

The chain joins TRBV28 to TRBJ1-3, with no clear D. CDR3 length: 15 residues. V lost 6 bases to trimming and J lost 4 bases, with 16 bases between them. Germline-derived CDR1 and CDR2 are MDHEN and SYDVKM. The CDR3, as DNA: TGTGCCAGCAGCCGGAACGGAGGAGGGGGAAACACCATATATTTT. Protein sequence: CASSRNGGGGNTIYF.

The chain links TRBV5-3 to TRBJ1-1, with D hard to call. TRBV5-3 is an ORF, and what it does is uncertain. Trimming pared 10 bases from V and 1 base from J, leaving 23 bases between. This CDR3 is 16 amino acids long. The CDR3 protein is CAAKLEVLVENTEAFF. CDR3 in DNA: TGTGCCGCAAAGCTGGAGGTTCTAGTTGAGAACACTGAAGCTTTCTTT.

The chain employs TRBV19 and TRBJ1-5; 9 positions match TRBD1. Losses at the gene ends were 4 bases for V and 1 base for J; bases not matched to a gene: 2. The CDR3 is 15 residues long. Germline V gene lookup returns CDR1 LNHDA and CDR2 SQIVND (reference sequence). The CDR3 nucleotides are TGTGCCAGTAGTACACAGGGGGCGAGCAATCAGCCCCAGCATTTT. It yields the protein CASSTQGASNQPQHF.

This sequence joins TRBV19 and TRBJ2-7; 8 bases agree with TRBD2. The CDR3 totals 14 residues. J gave up 2 bases and V 6 bases, and 6 bases lay outside the gene matches. Germline loops: CDR1 LNHDA, CDR2 SQIVND (reference sequence). The DNA of the CDR3 is TGTGCCAGTAGAGGACGGGGGGGGCCCTACGAGCAGTACTTC. Translation: CASRGRGGPYEQYF.

The chain combines TRBV12-5 with TRBJ2-7; D uncertain. V was cut by 7 bases and J by 2 bases, with 15 bases left in between. The CDR3 covers 14 residues. Germline CDR1 LGHNT, CDR2 FRNRAP. CDR3 sequence: CASAPFSFAYEQYF. In DNA form, the CDR3 reads TGTGCTAGTGCCCCCTTTTCTTTCGCCTACGAGCAGTACTTC.

Comment on this clone: Other DNA sequences within the sample encode an identical CDR3. J is TRBJ2-7 and V is TRBV1; TRBD2 is the table's D call, not checked against the DNA. TRBV1 is recorded as a pseudogene. This CDR3 is built from 13 residues. Here the CDR3 DNA reads TGCACCAGCAGCCAAGATTACGTGAGTAGCGAGTACTTC. The encoded protein is CTSSQDYVSSEYF.

CDR3 DNA sequence: TGCGCCAGCAGCTTGGACAGGGATCAGCCCCAGCATTTT. Residues: CASSLDRDQPQHF. V is TRBV5-1 and J is TRBJ1-5; a possible D gene is TRBD1 (6 bases). Germline CDR1 is SGHRS and CDR2 is YFSETQ. The V and J ends lost 0 bases and 5 bases respectively, with 6 bases between them. The CDR3 runs to 13 residues. Supplemented by reference TRBV5-1 and TRBJ1-5, the full variable domain reads KAGVTQTPRYLIKTRGQQVTLSCSPISGHRSVSWYQQTPGQGLQFLFEYFSETQRNKGNFPGRFSGRQFSNSRSEMNVSTLELGDSALYLCASSLDRDQPQHFGDGTRLSIL.